This is a list of T cell receptor beta chains from one sample in a study of T cells after yellow fever vaccination. TCRdb analysed the 5' RACE reads with MiXCR anew, one entry per CDR3 protein. The sample yields more than 9,000 distinct CDR3 sequences, 4.5% to 5.5% seen once. The sequencing used PBMCs, either bulk or a sorted T-cell subset (CD4+, CD8+, memory, or dextramer-sorted; not recorded which), collected less than 16 days after the first yellow fever vaccination. These receptors originate from a man between 18 and 35 years old who received the YFV17D yellow fever vaccine. Both conserved end residues are part of each CDR3. The D gene is left open where the match is weak. Clone size is stated in some rows and not others, as once, few, many or a class when expanded.

J: TRBJ2-5
V: TRBV3-1
D: TRBD1
size: many
length: 11
DNA: TGTGCCAGCAGCCTTCGGGACAGCGTAAACTTC
CDR3: CASSLRDSVNF

J: TRBJ2-1
V: TRBV24-1
D: NA
size: many
length: 13
DNA: TGTGCCACCAGTGAGGGCAGGGGTGGGGAGCAGTTCTTC
CDR3: CATSEGRGGEQFF

J: TRBJ1-4
V: TRBV6-5
D: TRBD1
size: medium-sized
length: 15
DNA: TGTGCCAGCAGTTATGGAGACAGGGATAATGAAAAACTGTTTTTT
CDR3: CASSYGDRDNEKLFF

J: TRBJ1-1
V: TRBV4-2
D: NA
size: many
length: 13
DNA: TGTGCCAGCAGCCAACCCGGTGGGACTGAAGCTTTCTTT
CDR3: CASSQPGGTEAFF

J: TRBJ1-1
V: TRBV5-1
D: NA
size: many
length: 16
DNA: TGCGCCAGCAGCCTGGGGGGACCCCAGGCGGGCACTGAAGCTTTCTTT
CDR3: CASSLGGPQAGTEAFF

J: TRBJ2-7
V: TRBV3-1
D: NA
size: many
length: 13
DNA: TGTGCCAGCAGCCAACTTCTCGCTGCCGAGCAGTACTTC
CDR3: CASSQLLAAEQYF

J: TRBJ1-1
V: TRBV5-1
D: NA
size: NA
length: 14
DNA: TGCGCCAGCAGCTTGGAAGCTGAGTACACTGAAGCTTTCTTT
CDR3: CASSLEAEYTEAFF

J: TRBJ2-5
V: TRBV29-1
D: TRBD2
size: medium-sized
length: 13
DNA: TGCAGCGAGCGGCAGCGGGGGAAAGAGACCCAGTACTTC
CDR3: CSERQRGKETQYF

J: TRBJ1-5
V: TRBV12-3/TRBV12-4
D: NA
size: medium-sized
length: 13
DNA: TGTGCCAGCAGTCCAGAACTTCGACAGCCCCAGCATTTT
CDR3: CASSPELRQPQHF

J: TRBJ1-6
V: TRBV4-3
D: NA
size: medium-sized
length: 16
DNA: TGCGCCAGCAGTCGCTCAGCGGGGGCCGGAAATTCACCCCTCCACTTT
CDR3: CASSRSAGAGNSPLHF

J: TRBJ2-7
V: TRBV5-1
D: NA
size: once
length: 14
DNA: TGCGCCAGCGGCTTGCGGCTGGCCTCCTACGAGCAGTACTTC
CDR3: CASGLRLASYEQYF

J: TRBJ2-6
V: TRBV4-3
D: NA
size: many
length: 14
DNA: TGCGCCAGCAGCCAAGGAAATGGGGCCAACGTCCTGACTTTC
CDR3: CASSQGNGANVLTF

J: TRBJ2-5
V: TRBV2
D: TRBD2
size: medium-sized
length: 16
DNA: TGTGCCAGCAGTGAATCGACTAGCGGGGCTCGGGAGACCCAGTACTTC
CDR3: CASSESTSGARETQYF

J: TRBJ1-2
V: TRBV29-1
D: TRBD1
size: many
length: 14
DNA: TGCAGCGTCCAGGGGGGCGGGGGCGTCTATGGCTACACCTTC
CDR3: CSVQGGGGVYGYTF

J: TRBJ2-1
V: TRBV11-2
D: NA
size: many
length: 15
DNA: TGTGCCAGCAGCCCGACCGGGCAGGGGAGGAATGAGCAGTTCTTC
CDR3: CASSPTGQGRNEQFF

J: TRBJ2-2
V: TRBV10-3
D: TRBD1
size: medium-sized
length: 15
DNA: TGTGCCATCAGACAGGGGGCGAGAATACCCGGGGAGCTGTTTTTT
CDR3: CAIRQGARIPGELFF

J: TRBJ2-2
V: TRBV4-3
D: TRBD2
size: NA
length: 16
DNA: TGCGCCAGCAGCCAATTAGCGGGGGGAACGGGCGGGGAGCTGTTTTTT
CDR3: CASSQLAGGTGGELFF

J: TRBJ1-3
V: TRBV4-3
D: NA
size: medium-sized
length: 16
DNA: TGCGCCAGCAGCCAAGTGACAGTCCGCGCTGGAAACACCATATATTTT
CDR3: CASSQVTVRAGNTIYF

J: TRBJ2-3
V: TRBV5-1
D: TRBD1
size: NA
length: 15
DNA: TGCGCCAGCAGCATAGGACAGGGCTTCACAGATACGCAGTATTTT
CDR3: CASSIGQGFTDTQYF

J: TRBJ2-7
V: TRBV7-9
D: TRBD1
size: many
length: 16
DNA: TGTGCCAGCAGCTTATATGAGGGGACAGAAAACTACGAGCAGTACTTC
CDR3: CASSLYEGTENYEQYF

J: TRBJ2-2
V: TRBV20-1
D: NA
size: medium-sized
length: 15
DNA: TGCAGTGCTAGATTAGGGGGGACGAACACCGGGGAGCTGTTTTTT
CDR3: CSARLGGTNTGELFF

J: TRBJ1-1
V: TRBV4-1
D: NA
size: medium-sized
length: 14
DNA: TGCGCCAGCAGCCAAAGGGCCCTGAACACTGAAGCTTTCTTT
CDR3: CASSQRALNTEAFF

J: TRBJ2-3
V: TRBV3-1
D: NA
size: medium-sized
length: 13
DNA: TGTGCCGTTGCACAGACTAGCACAGATACGCAGTATTTT
CDR3: CAVAQTSTDTQYF

J: TRBJ1-2
V: TRBV20-1
D: NA
size: many
length: 15
DNA: TGCAGTGCCCGGGAGCCAGGACGTAACAACTATGGCTACACCTTC
CDR3: CSAREPGRNNYGYTF

J: TRBJ1-6
V: TRBV20-1
D: NA
size: NA
length: 14
DNA: TGCAGTGCTAGGTGGGGGGTCAACAATTCACCCCTCCACTTT
CDR3: CSARWGVNNSPLHF

J: TRBJ2-2
V: TRBV7-9
D: TRBD1
size: many
length: 19
DNA: TGTGCCAGCAGCTCCCTCTTCCAAATGGACAGGGCCTACACCGGGGAGCTGTTTTTT
CDR3: CASSSLFQMDRAYTGELFF

J: TRBJ1-5
V: TRBV5-1
D: NA
size: many
length: 13
DNA: TGCGCCAGCAGTTTGCAGGGCAATCAGCCCCAGCATTTT
CDR3: CASSLQGNQPQHF

J: TRBJ2-5
V: TRBV7-9
D: NA
size: many
length: 13
DNA: TGTGCCAGCAGCTTAGCCGGGTCCGAGACCCAGTACTTC
CDR3: CASSLAGSETQYF

J: TRBJ2-1
V: TRBV30
D: NA
size: many
length: 12
DNA: TGTGCCTGGAGTGTACCGGGGGATGAGCAGTTCTTC
CDR3: CAWSVPGDEQFF

J: TRBJ1-2
V: TRBV12-3/TRBV12-4
D: NA
size: medium-sized
length: 12
DNA: TGTGCCAGCAGTTTCACCATGCGAGGCTACACCTTC
CDR3: CASSFTMRGYTF

J: TRBJ2-5
V: TRBV15
D: TRBD1
size: medium-sized
length: 14
DNA: TGTGCCACCAGCCGTGACAGGGGGGAAGAGACCCAGTACTTC
CDR3: CATSRDRGEETQYF

J: TRBJ2-1
V: TRBV2
D: NA
size: medium-sized
length: 12
DNA: TGTGCCAGCAGTGCCACCTACAATGAGCAGTTCTTC
CDR3: CASSATYNEQFF

J: TRBJ2-5
V: TRBV20-1
D: TRBD2
size: medium-sized
length: 15
DNA: TGCAGTGCTTTTCCTAGCGGGGGGGCCTCTGAGACCCAGTACTTC
CDR3: CSAFPSGGASETQYF

J: TRBJ1-6
V: TRBV5-1
D: NA
size: many
length: 15
DNA: TGCGCCAGCAGCTTGGAGGGAATTACTAATTCACCCCTCCACTTT
CDR3: CASSLEGITNSPLHF

J: TRBJ2-5
V: TRBV5-1
D: NA
size: many
length: 15
DNA: TGCGCCAGCAACCCTGGGAGGGGGGGGGCCGAGACCCAGTACTTC
CDR3: CASNPGRGGAETQYF

J: TRBJ2-5
V: TRBV3-1
D: NA
size: many
length: 16
DNA: TGTGCCAGCAGCCAAACCCCGGGACCACCAACGGAGACCCAGTACTTC
CDR3: CASSQTPGPPTETQYF

J: TRBJ1-2
V: TRBV7-2
D: NA
size: many
length: 14
DNA: TGTGCCAGCAGCGGTTGGGACAAAAGGGTCAGGTGCACCTTC
CDR3: CASSGWDKRVRCTF

J: TRBJ1-5
V: TRBV7-2
D: NA
size: many
length: 16
DNA: TGTGCCAGCAGTCCCAGCAGGGTTATTAGCAATCAGCCCCAGCATTTT
CDR3: CASSPSRVISNQPQHF

J: TRBJ2-7
V: TRBV4-3
D: NA
size: many
length: 15
DNA: TGCGCCAGCAGCCCCGAGGGATTCCCCTCCTACGAGCAGTACTTC
CDR3: CASSPEGFPSYEQYF

J: TRBJ2-7
V: TRBV4-3
D: NA
size: many
length: 13
DNA: TGCGCCAGCAGCCAGGAGGGGAGGAACAAGCAGTACTTC
CDR3: CASSQEGRNKQYF

J: TRBJ2-5
V: TRBV4-3
D: NA
size: many
length: 16
DNA: TGCGCCAGCAGCCAAGATCGTGGGCAGGGAGGAGAGACCCAGTACTTC
CDR3: CASSQDRGQGGETQYF

J: TRBJ1-2
V: TRBV2
D: NA
size: many
length: 11
DNA: TGTGCCAGCGCCGTTAACTATGGCTACACCTTC
CDR3: CASAVNYGYTF

J: TRBJ1-2
V: TRBV4-1
D: NA
size: many
length: 14
DNA: TGCGCCAGCAGCCAGGGACGGGTGAACTATGGCTACACCTTC
CDR3: CASSQGRVNYGYTF

J: TRBJ1-2
V: TRBV7-2
D: NA
size: medium-sized
length: 13
DNA: TGTGCCAGCAGCTCCGCAGGCGGGTATGGCTACACCTTC
CDR3: CASSSAGGYGYTF

J: TRBJ2-2
V: TRBV20-1
D: TRBD1
size: medium-sized
length: 17
DNA: TGCAGTGCTAGAGATCGGGTCGGGACAGGGGTGACCGGGGAGCTGTTTTTT
CDR3: CSARDRVGTGVTGELFF

J: TRBJ2-1
V: TRBV9
D: TRBD1
size: many
length: 14
DNA: TGTGCCAGCAGCTCGGGACAGGTCTACAATGAGCAGTTCTTC
CDR3: CASSSGQVYNEQFF

J: TRBJ1-2
V: TRBV20-1
D: NA
size: many
length: 13
DNA: TGCAGTGCTAGAGACAGGTCAAATTATGGCTACACCTTC
CDR3: CSARDRSNYGYTF

J: TRBJ2-4
V: TRBV14
D: NA
size: medium-sized
length: 18
DNA: TGTGCCAGCACCACAAGACGACGGAGAATACTAGCCAAAAACATTCAGTACTTC
CDR3: CASTTRRRRILAKNIQYF

J: TRBJ2-6
V: TRBV12-3/TRBV12-4
D: NA
size: medium-sized
length: 20
DNA: TGTGCCAGCAGTTTAGCGCCCGATCCCTTGGATTTGGGTGGGGCCAACGTCCTGACTTTC
CDR3: CASSLAPDPLDLGGANVLTF

J: TRBJ1-3
V: TRBV12-3/TRBV12-4
D: NA
size: many
length: 14
DNA: TGTGCCAGCAGTTTAAGTCGGCTCGGAAACACCATATATTTT
CDR3: CASSLSRLGNTIYF

J: TRBJ2-3
V: TRBV7-2
D: TRBD1
size: many
length: 16
DNA: TGTGCCAGCAGCATCTCTTCCGGGACAGTCACAGATACGCAGTATTTT
CDR3: CASSISSGTVTDTQYF